The next 14 T cell receptor beta chains were all read from a single sample in a study of T cells in Graves' hyperthyroidism and ophthalmopathy. RNA transcripts provided the source from which TCR beta CDR3 regions were amplified. First-round RT-PCR of the TCR CDR3 relied on the HTBI primer set. TCRdb re-called the multiplex PCR reads through MiXCR, storing one row per CDR3 protein. The profile shows under 300,000 distinct CDR3 sequences, more than 10% of them singletons. Sequencing input: blood. The source of these receptors is a woman aged 25 to 39 with Graves' hyperthyroidism that later progressed to Graves' ophthalmopathy.

This clonotype has ten or more counts. The rearrangement uses TRBV5-1 and TRBJ2-2, with TRBD1 identical over 9 bases. Germline CDR1 SGHRS, CDR2 YFSETQ. J was trimmed by 3 bases and V by 3 bases; bases with no gene match: 15. CDR3 length: 19 amino acids. CDR3 coding DNA: TGCGCCAGCAGCTGGGACCGGGACAGGGTGCGTTGGGACACCGGGGAGCTGTTTTTT. This encodes CASSWDRDRVRWDTGELFF.

V is TRBV20-1 and J is TRBJ2-2; 10 positions agree with TRBD2. The CDR3 runs 17 residues. J lost 0 bases, V lost 3 bases, and 7 bases had no gene match. CDR1 is DFQATT and CDR2 is SNEGSKA in the germline V gene (reference sequence). CDR3 DNA sequence: TGCAGTGCTAGTCTACTAGCGGGGTTCGCGAACACCGGGGAGCTGTTTTTT. Translation gives CSASLLAGFANTGELFF.

Regarding this clonotype: A much larger clonotype is one base distant, so this may be a read error. CDR3 DNA: TGTGCCAGCTTACCCCCGACAGGGGGCTACGAGCAGTACTTC. Its protein is CASLPPTGGYEQYF. This chain uses TRBV18 with TRBJ2-7; 9 nucleotides line up with TRBD1. The junction had 7 bases not matched to a gene; V was cut back by 7 bases and J by 3 bases. Germline CDR1 KGHSH, CDR2 LQKENI. The CDR3 consists of 14 residues.

This chain links TRBV20-1 with TRBJ1-6; D uncertain. V was shortened by 0 bases and J by 0 bases, with 12 bases between the two germline ends. The CDR3 is 17 residues long. The germline CDR1 and CDR2 sequences are DFQATT and SNEGSKA (reference sequence). Here the CDR3 reads CSARDPLGSSYNSPLHF. The DNA of the CDR3 is TGCAGTGCTAGAGATCCCCTTGGGAGCTCCTATAATTCACCCCTCCACTTT.

The V gene is TRBV7-2, the J gene TRBJ1-1; D not resolved. CDR3 length: 13 amino acids. Trimming took 4 bases from V and 1 from J, leaving 7 bases between them. From germline, CDR1 is SGHTA and CDR2 FQGNSA. The CDR3 DNA reads as TGTGCCAGCAGCTCCGACGCGAACACTGAAGCTTTCTTT. Its translation: CASSSDANTEAFF. The whole variable domain, filled in from reference TRBV7-2 and TRBJ1-1, reads GAGVSQSPSNKVTEKGKDVELRCDPISGHTALYWYRQSLGQGLEFLIYFQGNSAPDKSGLPSDRFSAERTGGSVSTLTIQRTQQEDSAVYLCASSSDANTEAFFGQGTRLTVV.

This clonotype was recorded many times. This chain links TRBV10-2 with TRBJ2-5; 11 positions agree with TRBD2. This CDR3 contains 15 residues. In germline, CDR1 is WSHSY, CDR2 SAAADI. The trim removed 5 bases at V and 3 bases at J, leaving 5 bases unmatched. The CDR3 protein is CASSTGLAVEETQYF. The CDR3 DNA is TGCGCCAGCAGTACGGGACTAGCGGTCGAAGAGACCCAGTACTTC.

The V call is TRBV15, the J call TRBJ2-2; 12 nucleotides match TRBD2. CDR1 is LNHNV and CDR2 is YYDKDF in the germline V gene (reference sequence). The CDR3 is 16 residues long. The V segment lost 1 base and the J segment 5 bases; nucleotides outside the gene matches: 2. The CDR3 nucleotides read TGTGCCACCAGCAGAGGAGGGACTAGCGGGACCGGGGAGCTGTTTTTT. This sequence encodes CATSRGGTSGTGELFF.

This clonotype was seen repeatedly, ten times or more. This chain joins TRBV20-1 and TRBJ1-2; tentatively, D is TRBD1 (5 bases). This CDR3 region has 15 residues. Trimming left V 0 bases short and J 2 bases short, with 13 bases between. The germline V gene has CDR1 DFQATT and CDR2 SNEGSKA (reference sequence). The CDR3 is CSARDAEGLNYGYTF. CDR3 DNA: TGCAGTGCTAGAGATGCGGAGGGGTTGAACTATGGCTACACCTTC.

This clonotype showed up many times. This rearrangement joins TRBV2 to TRBJ1-5, with TRBD1 matching 7 bases. The CDR3 covers 13 residues. J gave up 5 bases and V 6 bases, and 4 bases lay outside the gene matches. Germline CDR1 and CDR2: SNHLY and FYNNEI. The CDR3 is CASSQTGDQPQHF. In DNA form, the CDR3 reads TGTGCCAGCAGCCAAACAGGGGATCAGCCCCAGCATTTT.

The table lists this clonotype with many counts. This rearrangement joins TRBV5-5 to TRBJ2-2; 8 nucleotides align to TRBD2. The CDR3 has 15 amino acids. In germline, CDR1 is SGHKS, CDR2 YYEKEE (reference sequence). With 9 bases clipped from V and 7 bases from J, the junction kept 14 bases outside the gene matches. CDR3 sequence reads: CATTPSGSIGGELFF. CDR3 in DNA: TGTGCCACCACCCCCAGCGGGAGTATAGGCGGGGAGCTGTTTTTT.

The sample holds many counts of this clonotype. The CDR3 nucleotides are TGTGCCAGCAGTGCCGGGACAGGGGGAATCTATGAGCAGTTCTTC. It is translated as CASSAGTGGIYEQFF. The chain carries TRBV27 and TRBJ2-1; 11 bases are shared with TRBD1. Germline lookup yields CDR1 MNHEY and CDR2 SMNVEV (reference sequence). There are 15 residues in the CDR3. J was trimmed by 8 bases and V by 5 bases; bases with no gene match: 8.

This clonotype was found many times. The CDR3 spells CASSRNSGETQYF. CDR3 coding DNA: TGTGCCAGCAGCCGCAATTCTGGGGAGACCCAGTACTTC. The rearrangement uses TRBV7-9 and TRBJ2-5; unclear D gene. With 5 bases removed from V and 5 bases from J, the gap between germline ends came to 12 bases. CDR3 size: 13 residues. CDR1 and CDR2 (germline): SEHNR, FQNEAQ (reference sequence). Full variable domain (rest looked up from reference TRBV7-9 and TRBJ2-5): DTGVSQNPRHKITKRGQNVTFRCDPISEHNRLYWYRQTLGQGPEFLTYFQNEAQLEKSRLLSDRFSAERPKGSFSTLEIQRTEQGDSAMYLCASSRNSGETQYFGPGTRLLVL.

The chain links TRBV6-1 to TRBJ2-7, with D maybe TRBD1 (6 bases). The V end was cut by 6 bases, the J end by 0 bases, with 15 bases between. Per germline, CDR1 MNHNS and CDR2 SASEGT. The CDR3 runs to 15 residues. The CDR3 sequence: CASRVDRQTSYEQYF. CDR3 DNA: TGTGCCAGCAGGGTGGACAGACAAACCTCCTACGAGCAGTACTTC.

Comment on this clonotype: Because it lacks the conserved phenylalanine or tryptophan at the end, this CDR3 is likely a read error. This chain joins TRBV29-1 and TRBJ2-3; 16 bases are a match to TRBD2. J gave up 6 bases and V 4 bases, and 16 bases lay outside the gene matches. Germline CDR1 reads SQVTM; CDR2 reads ANQGSEA. The CDR3 is 19 residues long. The chain's CDR3 is CSVARTGGPGLAGGDTQYL. DNA of the CDR3: TGCAGCGTTGCCCGGACAGGGGGCCCGGGACTAGCGGGAGGGGATACGCAGTATCTT.